This is a list of T cell receptor beta chains from one sample in a study of B cell selection in AIRE deficiency. Clones were sequenced by immunoSEQ multiplex PCR, and TCRdb holds only the in-frame ones, with some missing. The sample contains 20,000 to 25,000 clones, 94% of which appear only once. Specimen: Tregs sorted from PBMCs. All receptors derive from a human donor with AIRE deficiency. Each CDR3 is given with its conserved first and last residue. D genes are given only for firm matches. Clone size is shown for a subset of rows, as once, few, many or a class of expanded clone.

J,D,V,size,DNA,CDR3
TRBJ1-5,NA,TRBV12-5,NA,TGTGCTAGTGGTTCCTCGGACAGATTCAGTGTGGGGTCTAATCAGCCCCAGCATTTT,CASGSSDRFSVGSNQPQHF
TRBJ1-1,NA,TRBV28,NA,TGTGCCATCATTACTCCTAGTGGCGGTGAAGCTTTCTTT,CAIITPSGGEAFF
TRBJ1-1,NA,TRBV30,NA,TGTGCCTGGACCTGGGGGGACACTGAAGCTTTCTTT,CAWTWGDTEAFF
TRBJ2-2,TRBD2,TRBV30,NA,TGTGCCGGCCTAGCGGGATTCACCGGGGAGCTGTTTTTT,CAGLAGFTGELFF
TRBJ1-1,NA,TRBV20-1,NA,TGCAGTGCTTTCGGGCGCCTCGAAGCTTTCTTT,CSAFGRLEAFF
TRBJ1-4,NA,TRBV4-3,NA,TGCGCCAGCAGCCAAGGCCCGAAGGCTAATGAAAAACTGTTTTTT,CASSQGPKANEKLFF
TRBJ2-5,NA,TRBV5-4,NA,TGTGCCAGCAGCTTGGGTCCGTACCAAGAGACCCAGTACTTC,CASSLGPYQETQYF
TRBJ2-7,NA,TRBV18,NA,TGTGCCAGCTCACCAGGGTACGAGCAGTACTTC,CASSPGYEQYF
TRBJ2-7,TRBD2,TRBV9,NA,TGTGCCAGCAGCGTAGGACCCAGCGGGGTTTACGAGCAGTACTTC,CASSVGPSGVYEQYF
TRBJ2-1,NA,TRBV7-2,NA,TGTGCCAGCAGCTTAGAATCTAGCGCGAGCGAGCAGTTCTTC,CASSLESSASEQFF
TRBJ2-7,TRBD2,TRBV28,NA,TGTGCCAGCAGTAGACTAGCGGGAACCTACGAGCAGTACTTC,CASSRLAGTYEQYF
TRBJ2-1,NA,TRBV14,NA,TGTGCCAGCAGCCGGGAGAGGTGGAATGAGCAGTTCTTC,CASSRERWNEQFF
TRBJ1-4,TRBD1,TRBV7-9,NA,TGTGCCAGCAGGCGGACAGGGCAGGGTGAAAAACTGTTTTTT,CASRRTGQGEKLFF
TRBJ2-1,NA,TRBV5-1,NA,TGCGCCAGCAGCGCGTCCGGGAACAACAATGAGCAGTTCTTC,CASSASGNNNEQFF
TRBJ2-7,NA,TRBV5-1,NA,TGCGCCAGCAGCTTGAGTGGCGACGAGCAGTACTTC,CASSLSGDEQYF
TRBJ2-1,NA,TRBV27,NA,TGTGCCAGCAGTCCCGGCGCGGAGAGCTCCTACAATGAGCAGTTCTTC,CASSPGAESSYNEQFF
TRBJ2-3,NA,TRBV7-2,NA,TGTGCCAGCAGCTTAGTAAAGGCCACAGATACGCAGTATTTT,CASSLVKATDTQYF
TRBJ1-2,NA,TRBV28,few,TGTGCCAGCAGTTTGGGTCTGGACCTAACTAACTATGGCTACACCTTC,CASSLGLDLTNYGYTF
TRBJ2-1,NA,TRBV11-3,NA,TGTGCCAGCAGACCATATCTTGGTATTCCCAATGAGCAGTTCTTC,CASRPYLGIPNEQFF
TRBJ2-2,NA,TRBV5-1,once,TGCGCCAGCAGCTTGGTGGGACTTGACGGGGAGCTGTTTTTT,CASSLVGLDGELFF
TRBJ2-5,TRBD1,TRBV23-1,once,TGCGCCAGCAGTCCCGACAGGGGTTGGACCCAGTACTTC,CASSPDRGWTQYF
TRBJ1-5,NA,TRBV19,NA,TGTGCCAGTAGTATCGTAGCCTCCCAGCCCCAGCATTTT,CASSIVASQPQHF
TRBJ1-1,TRBD1,TRBV2,NA,TGTGCCAGCAGTTATACAGGGGGCACTGAAGCTTTCTTT,CASSYTGGTEAFF
TRBJ2-2,NA,TRBV19,NA,TGTGCCAGTAGTATTTTTTGGGAGACCGGGGAGCTGTTTTTT,CASSIFWETGELFF
TRBJ2-4,NA,TRBV28,NA,TGTGCCAGCAGTTCAGTAATTAGGACCGATTCGCTAGCCAAAAACATTCAGTACTTC,CASSSVIRTDSLAKNIQYF
TRBJ2-7,NA,TRBV28,NA,TGTGCCAGCCGTCCTGTACCACCCTCCTACGAGCAGTACTTC,CASRPVPPSYEQYF
TRBJ2-5,NA,TRBV28,NA,TGTGCCAGCAGCCGACCGGGACTCACCCAGTACTTC,CASSRPGLTQYF
TRBJ2-1,TRBD2,TRBV5-1,NA,TGCGCCAGCAGTGGGACTAGCGGGAATCGGTTCTTC,CASSGTSGNRFF
TRBJ1-4,NA,TRBV18,NA,TGTGCCAGCTCACTCCCCCCTGGGGAACTGTTTTTT,CASSLPPGELFF
TRBJ2-7,NA,TRBV6-6,NA,TGTGCCAGCAGTTACTCCTACGGGACCCGCTACGAGCAGTACTTC,CASSYSYGTRYEQYF
TRBJ2-6,NA,TRBV19,NA,TGTGCCAGTAGTAGATTGGGATTGAGAACTGGGGCCAACGTCCTGACTTTC,CASSRLGLRTGANVLTF